The 32 T cell receptor beta chains in this list originate from one sample, sequenced in a study of blood T cells in healthy people across ages. Together with a sample-barcoded 5' primer, a J-beta primer mix was included in a second PCR lasting roughly 6 to 12 cycles. In TCRdb, the 5' RACE reads were re-called with MiXCR into one record per CDR3 protein. The table lists about 1,800,000 distinct CDR3 sequences, about 28% of them singletons, with roughly 8% in the top ten. Source material: blood. The receptors were sampled from a woman between 25 and 40 years old in good health.

This clonotype was seen at least ten times. The chain's CDR3 is CASSFQSGTSSDTQYF. CDR3 DNA: TGTGCCAGCAGCTTTCAATCCGGGACTAGTTCAGATACGCAGTATTTT. The rearrangement links TRBV7-2 to TRBJ2-3, with 8 bases matching TRBD2. Trimming removed 3 bases from V and 4 bases from J; junction bases left unmatched: 9. Germline V gives CDR1 SGHTA, CDR2 FQGNSA. The CDR3 has 16 residues.

This clonotype has ten or more counts. This chain uses TRBV28 with TRBJ2-5, with D tentatively TRBD2 (7 bases). From germline, CDR1 is MDHEN and CDR2 SYDVKM. The V and J ends lost 6 bases and 4 bases respectively, with 21 bases between them. This CDR3 is 16 amino acids long. CDR3 in DNA: TGTGCCAGCAGCATATCCAGGGGAGGGACCGGAGAGACCCAGTACTTC. Protein: CASSISRGGTGETQYF.

The chain carries TRBV10-3 and TRBJ2-5; 7 bases match TRBD1. The CDR3 is 16 residues long. Germline trimming cut 2 bases from V and 1 base from J; bases unmatched to any gene: 7. CDR1 and CDR2 (germline): ENHRY, SYGVKD. The DNA of the CDR3 is TGTGCCATCAGTGAGCCGGGGACAGTTGGCCAAGAGACCCAGTACTTC. It encodes CAISEPGTVGQETQYF.

The rearrangement links TRBV6-6 to TRBJ2-7; D remains ambiguous. Trimming left V 5 bases short and J 4 bases short, with 18 bases between. Germline CDR1 is MNHNY and CDR2 is SVGAGI (reference sequence). The length of the CDR3 is 15 residues. CDR3 nucleotide sequence: TGTGCCAGCAGTACGAACGCCCGTAATAGGTACGAGCAGTACTTC. Amino acid sequence: CASSTNARNRYEQYF.

The chain is built from TRBV20-1 and TRBJ2-5; tentatively, D is TRBD2 (6 bases). CDR3 size: 14 residues. CDR1 and CDR2 (germline): DFQATT, SNEGSKA (reference sequence). V lost 8 bases and J 3 bases, leaving 19 bases between the germline ends. The DNA for the CDR3 is TGCAGTTTTCTGGGAGGACGGACCGAAGAGACCCAGTACTTC. It is translated as CSFLGGRTEETQYF.

The chain has TRBV5-1 and TRBJ1-2; the D gene is possibly TRBD1 (5 bases). CDR3 size: 13 residues. The germline CDR1 and CDR2 sequences are SGHRS and YFSETQ. The V and J ends lost 3 bases and 8 bases respectively, with 14 bases between them. The CDR3 sequence is CASSSGDSRGYTF. CDR3 nucleotides: TGCGCCAGCAGCTCCGGCGACAGCCGGGGCTACACCTTC. Using reference TRBV5-1 and TRBJ1-2 for the parts outside the CDR3, the full variable domain is KAGVTQTPRYLIKTRGQQVTLSCSPISGHRSVSWYQQTPGQGLQFLFEYFSETQRNKGNFPGRFSGRQFSNSRSEMNVSTLELGDSALYLCASSSGDSRGYTFGSGTRLTVV.

This clonotype was seen repeatedly, ten times or more. This sequence joins TRBV30 and TRBJ2-1, with D perhaps TRBD2 (6 bases). The CDR3 runs to 11 residues. Germline V gene sequence: CDR1 GTSNPN, CDR2 SVGIG (reference sequence). V lost 2 bases and J 7 bases, leaving 6 bases between the germline ends. CDR3 nucleotide sequence: TGTGCCTGGAGTCGGGGGAATGAGCAGTTCTTC. Its protein product is CAWSRGNEQFF.

The V and J genes are TRBV20-1 and TRBJ2-3; 10 nucleotides align to TRBD2. This CDR3 is built from 16 residues. The V and J ends lost 1 base and 0 bases, in that order; junction bases with no gene match: 4. CDR1 DFQATT and CDR2 SNEGSKA come from the germline V gene (reference sequence). The chain's CDR3 is CSARGLTSGSTDTQYF. The CDR3 nucleotides read TGCAGTGCTAGAGGACTGACTAGCGGGAGCACAGATACGCAGTATTTT.

This clonotype was detected many times. The V and J genes are TRBV20-1 and TRBJ2-7; 7 bases agree with TRBD2. CDR3 length: 13 residues. The trim removed 1 base at V and 5 bases at J, leaving 5 bases unmatched. Looked up from germline, CDR1 is DFQATT and CDR2 is SNEGSKA (reference sequence). The DNA of the CDR3 is TGCAGTGCTAGAGGGCGGGAGTATGACGAGCAGTACTTC. Amino acid sequence: CSARGREYDEQYF.

Worth noting for this clonotype: The junction does not match germline at one end; this may be a read error. The V gene is TRBV3-1, the J gene TRBJ1-5, with a weak D call TRBD1 (6 bases). Germline V gene data show CDR1 as LGHDT and CDR2 as YNNKEL (reference sequence). The CDR3 is 12 residues long. CDR3: CASSQVGQLQHF. As DNA, the CDR3 is TGTGCCAGCAGCCAAGTAGGACAGCTCCAGCATTTT.

This chain connects TRBV5-1 to TRBJ2-3, with 11 bases that match TRBD2. J lost 8 bases, V lost 3 bases, and 2 bases had no gene match. This CDR3 has 13 amino acids. From germline, CDR1 is SGHRS and CDR2 YFSETQ. CDR3 loop: CASSSGTSGTQYF. DNA for the CDR3: TGCGCCAGCAGCTCAGGGACTAGCGGTACGCAGTATTTT. Drawing the rest from reference TRBV5-1 and TRBJ2-3, the complete variable domain is KAGVTQTPRYLIKTRGQQVTLSCSPISGHRSVSWYQQTPGQGLQFLFEYFSETQRNKGNFPGRFSGRQFSNSRSEMNVSTLELGDSALYLCASSSGTSGTQYFGPGTRLTVL.

Note on this clonotype: One junction end disagrees with the germline gene, perhaps due to a read error. The chain is built from TRBV7-9 and TRBJ2-6; D is ambiguous. The CDR3 extends over 17 amino acids. From germline, CDR1 is SEHNR and CDR2 FQNEAQ (reference sequence). The DNA for the CDR3 is TGTGCCAACAGCTTACTGGGCCAGGTATCCGGGGCCAACGTCCTGACTTTC. It is translated as CANSLLGQVSGANVLTF.

The chain has TRBV2 and TRBJ2-7; TRBD1 or TRBD2 may be the D gene (5 bases each). Trimming shortened V by 6 bases and J by 2 bases, and 14 bases separated the two germline ends. This CDR3 comprises 14 residues. The V gene's germline CDR1 is SNHLY and CDR2 FYNNEI. Here the CDR3 DNA reads TGTGCCAGCAGGTACCGGGACGGGACCTACGAGCAGTACTTC. Amino acid sequence: CASRYRDGTYEQYF.

The sample holds a few counts of this clonotype. V is TRBV20-1 and J is TRBJ2-1; the match to TRBD2 covers 8 bases. The trim removed 1 base at V and 4 bases at J, leaving 9 bases unmatched. This CDR3 is 16 amino acids long. Germline V gene sequence: CDR1 DFQATT, CDR2 SNEGSKA (reference sequence). The CDR3 region is CSARVLVAGIYNEQFF. The CDR3 DNA reads as TGCAGTGCTAGAGTTTTGGTAGCGGGGATTTACAATGAGCAGTTCTTC.

This clonotype was observed many times. The genes are TRBV12-3 or TRBV12-4 and TRBJ1-2; D perhaps matches TRBD1 (5 bases). The CDR3 has 13 amino acids. V shed 3 bases and J shed 8 bases, with 13 bases lying between them. DNA of the CDR3: TGTGCCAGCAGTTTTAATCAGGGAATGGGCTACACCTTC. Translated, it gives CASSFNQGMGYTF.

V and J are TRBV6-5 and TRBJ2-1, with 7 bases lining up with TRBD2. This CDR3 is 15 amino acids long. Unmatched junction bases numbered 6, after V lost 2 bases and J lost 5 bases. From germline, CDR1 is MNHEY and CDR2 SVGAGI. The CDR3 sequence is CASSYRASGNNEQFF. CDR3 in DNA: TGTGCCAGCAGTTACCGGGCTAGCGGAAACAATGAGCAGTTCTTC.

The sample holds a few counts of this clonotype. The V and J genes are TRBV27 and TRBJ1-2, with 9 bases that match TRBD1. Germline trimming cut 4 bases from V and 1 base from J; bases unmatched to any gene: 10. This CDR3 has 17 residues. The germline V gene has CDR1 MNHEY and CDR2 SMNVEV (reference sequence). CDR3 loop: CASSSGLGTGYNYGYTF. The CDR3 coding sequence is TGTGCCAGCAGTTCGGGGCTCGGGACAGGGTATAACTATGGCTACACCTTC.

The V call is TRBV20-1, the J call TRBJ2-5; tentatively, D is TRBD1 or TRBD2 (5 bases each). Germline CDR1 DFQATT, CDR2 SNEGSKA (reference sequence). Trimming left V 3 bases short and J 13 bases short, with 18 bases between. There are 12 residues in the CDR3. This CDR3 is CSASPIGGVLYF. CDR3 DNA: TGCAGTGCTAGTCCAATTGGGGGAGTACTGTACTTC.

As for this clonotype: The junction differs from germline at one of its ends, possibly a read error. The CDR3 nucleotides are TGCGCCAGCCGCTTGATCGCCTCCGGGACAGATACGCAGTATTTT. Translated, it gives CASRLIASGTDTQYF. The chain is built from TRBV5-1 and TRBJ2-3; unclear D gene. CDR3 length: 15 residues. Germline loops: CDR1 SGHRS, CDR2 YFSETQ. The entire variable domain, with the rest obtained from reference TRBV5-1 and TRBJ2-3, is as follows: KAGVTQTPRYLIKTRGQQVTLSCSPISGHRSVSWYQQTPGQGLQFLFEYFSETQRNKGNFPGRFSGRQFSNSRSEMNVSTLELGDSALYLCASRLIASGTDTQYFGPGTRLTVL.

This clonotype was detected many times. The genes are TRBV29-1 and TRBJ2-1, with D maybe TRBD2 (5 bases). The CDR3 is 14 residues long. Germline CDR1 reads SQVTM; CDR2 reads ANQGSEA. CDR3 residues: CSAGGACGYNEQFF. Written as DNA, the CDR3 is TGCAGTGCCGGAGGAGCGTGTGGTTACAATGAGCAGTTCTTC.

The V and J genes are TRBV6-2 or TRBV6-3 and TRBJ2-1, with 8 bases lining up with TRBD2. The assigned J gene may be wrong: the sequence end matches TRBJ2-7 better. The CDR3 has 16 residues. Looked up from germline, CDR1 is MNHEY and CDR2 is SVGEGT. CDR3 DNA: TGTGCCAGCAGTTACGAGAGCGGGGGTACCCTCGGCGAGCAGTACTTC. It specifies CASSYESGGTLGEQYF.

This clonotype has a handful of counts. This sequence joins TRBV29-1 and TRBJ2-1, with 8 bases fitting TRBD2. The V gene's germline CDR1 is SQVTM and CDR2 ANQGSEA. J gave up 4 bases and V 7 bases, and 9 bases lay outside the gene matches. The CDR3 has 14 residues. The CDR3 coding sequence is TGCAGCGCCCTCGGGGCGGGAGGTTACAATGAGCAGTTCTTC. It is translated as CSALGAGGYNEQFF.

This chain uses TRBV20-1 with TRBJ1-5; 9 nucleotides agree with TRBD1. The germline V gene encodes CDR1 DFQATT and CDR2 SNEGSKA (reference sequence). This CDR3 is 15 amino acids long. Trimming cost V 5 bases and J 1 base; bases outside gene matches: 6. The CDR3 reads CSAGDRGSSNQPQHF. The CDR3, as DNA: TGCAGTGCTGGCGACAGGGGGTCGAGCAATCAGCCCCAGCATTTT.

Remarks on this clonotype: One base away lies a much larger clone, so this may be a sequencing read error. V gene TRBV5-1 combines with J gene TRBJ2-7; D remains unclear. Germline V gene data show CDR1 as SGHRS and CDR2 as YFSETQ. CDR3 length: 15 residues. Deletions cut 4 bases from V and 7 bases from J, with 21 bases between. The CDR3 DNA follows: TGCGCCAGCAGCCCCTCCACCGGAACAAACAATGAGCAGTACTTC. Amino acid sequence: CASSPSTGTNNEQYF.

A note on this clonotype: A read error may produce the germline difference seen at one junction end. V gene TRBV5-1 combines with J gene TRBJ2-1; D is uncertain. This CDR3 contains 12 residues. Germline V gene sequence: CDR1 SGHRS, CDR2 YFSETQ. The chain's CDR3 is CTSSLGESEQFF. The CDR3 DNA reads as TGCACCAGCAGCTTGGGTGAAAGTGAGCAGTTCTTC. Together with reference TRBV5-1 and TRBJ2-1, the CDR3 gives the full variable domain: KAGVTQTPRYLIKTRGQQVTLSCSPISGHRSVSWYQQTPGQGLQFLFEYFSETQRNKGNFPGRFSGRQFSNSRSEMNVSTLELGDSALYLCTSSLGESEQFFGPGTRLTVL.

The gene calls are TRBV4-2 and TRBJ2-3; 9 bases align to TRBD2. CDR3 size: 17 residues. CDR1 LGHNA and CDR2 YNFKEQ come from the germline V gene. The V gene end was trimmed by 4 bases and the J gene end by 3 bases; junction bases not matched to a gene: 11. The DNA of the CDR3 is TGTGCCAGCAGCCCAGACCTATTCGCGGGGGGGACAGATACGCAGTATTTT. Its protein product is CASSPDLFAGGTDTQYF.

This clonotype was picked up a small number of times. The V call is TRBV5-1, the J call TRBJ2-1; D is uncertain. CDR1 and CDR2 from the germline V gene are SGHRS and YFSETQ. V was shortened by 4 bases and J by 5 bases, with 13 bases between the two germline ends. The CDR3 is made up of 14 amino acids. Here the CDR3 DNA reads TGCGCCAGCAGCCCGATAGTGGGTGACAATGAGCAGTTCTTC. Protein sequence: CASSPIVGDNEQFF.

This clonotype has only a few counts. J is TRBJ2-3 and V is TRBV9; 7 nucleotides agree with TRBD1. V gave up 3 bases and J gave up 3 bases; unmatched junction bases: 1. Germline-derived CDR1 and CDR2 are SGDLS and YYNGEE. The CDR3 is made up of 13 amino acids. The CDR3, as DNA: TGTGCCAGCAGCGGGGGACAGACAGATACGCAGTATTTT. Its protein product is CASSGGQTDTQYF.

The V call is TRBV11-2, the J call TRBJ2-1; TRBD2 matches 13 bases. The V segment lost 6 bases and the J segment 8 bases; nucleotides outside the gene matches: 4. Germline CDR1 reads SGHAT; CDR2 reads FQNNGV. The CDR3 totals 14 residues. The CDR3: CASRTSGGNYEQFF. CDR3 coding DNA: TGTGCCAGCAGGACTAGCGGGGGGAATTATGAGCAGTTCTTC.

This clonotype showed up just a few times. The rearrangement uses TRBV12-3 or TRBV12-4 and TRBJ1-1; unclear D gene. This CDR3 is 14 amino acids long. V gave up 4 bases and J gave up 5 bases, with 14 bases separating them. Here the CDR3 reads CASSSPRGYTEAFF. DNA for the CDR3: TGTGCCAGCAGTTCCCCGAGAGGATATACTGAAGCTTTCTTT.

V is TRBV20-1 and J is TRBJ2-1; 7 positions agree with TRBD2. CDR3 size: 14 residues. The V gene end was trimmed by 6 bases and the J gene end by 2 bases; junction bases not matched to a gene: 7. Germline CDR1 and CDR2: DFQATT and SNEGSKA (reference sequence). The CDR3 bases are TGCAGTGCCGGAGGCGGGAGCACCTACAATGAGCAGTTCTTC. It translates to CSAGGGSTYNEQFF.

V gene TRBV4-3 combines with J gene TRBJ2-1, with D uncertain. CDR1 and CDR2 from the germline V gene are LGHNA and YSLEER. The germline V and J ends were trimmed by 0 bases and 4 bases, with 10 bases remaining between them. This CDR3 spans 15 amino acids. CDR3 bases: TGCGCCAGCAGCCAAGAAACCGTACAATACAATGAGCAGTTCTTC. It translates to CASSQETVQYNEQFF.